This T cell receptor beta chain originates from a study of OX40 agonist ivuxolimab in advanced cancers. The repertoire was sequenced with immunoSEQ multiplex PCR; TCRdb's copy has only in-frame clones and lacks some. The data contain over 20,000 clones, approximately 84% of them singletons. The V gene's germline CDR1 is SNHLY and CDR2 FYNNEI. V dropped 2 bases and J dropped 3 bases, with 13 bases sitting between them. The CDR3 covers 15 residues. The TCR sequence derives from an adult with an advanced solid tumor such as melanoma, head and neck, liver or kidney cancer. This material consisted of CD4+ or CD8+ T cells sorted from blood, taken in a trial of the OX40 agonist ivuxolimab. The chain couples TRBV2 to TRBJ1-1, with D uncertain. Written as DNA, the CDR3 is TGTGCCAGCAGTGAACCCCCAGGCCCGGACACTGAAGCTTTCTTT. Translated, it gives CASSEPPGPDTEAFF. Full variable domain (outside the CDR3, taken from reference TRBV2 and TRBJ1-1): EPEVTQTPSHQVTQMGQEVILRCVPISNHLYFYWYRQILGQKVEFLVSFYNNEISEKSEIFDDQFSVERPDGSNFTLKIRSTKLEDSAMYFCASSEPPGPDTEAFFGQGTRLTVV.